Included here is one T cell receptor (beta chain) sequence, with context. Its antigen is undetermined. This record belongs to a study of T cell repertoires in cytomegalovirus infection. Study context: Newly reported HLA-C-restricted and thoroughly characterized HLA-B-restricted CMV epitopes were employed.

Trimming cost V 8 bases and J 1 base, with 20 bases left between them. In germline, CDR1 is DFQATT, CDR2 SNEGSKA (reference sequence). The CDR3 consists of 15 residues. MiXCR, run by TCRdb on the reads, gives a single entry per CDR3 protein. The repertoire consists of around 95,000 distinct CDR3 sequences, with approximately 30% occurring once and the leading ten covering roughly 70%. V is TRBV20-1 and J is TRBJ2-5; either TRBD1 or TRBD2 may supply D (6 bases each). The specimen comprised CD8+ T cells from cultured PBMCs, sampled from culture after CMV antigen stimulation. This TCR derives from a human donor in good health (CMV status not recorded). Some clones in this sample may be carry-over from other donors' samples. As DNA, the CDR3 is TGCAGTCCTGTAGGGGGGATCCCATCCCAAGAGACCCAGTACTTC. Translated, it gives CSPVGGIPSQETQYF.